The present TCR beta chain was sequenced within a study of blood T cell repertoires in COVID-19. For the study at large: Donors in the United States, Italy and Spain gave samples during acute or convalescent COVID-19. PBMCs, B-cell-depleted T cells, or T cells were the source of the cDNA or gDNA that made up the material.

As originally analysed: Quantification of nucleated cells was approximated via reference gene primer amplification. Measured with immunoSEQ multiplex PCR; TCRdb has only the in-frame clones, and not every one. The V and J calls and clone size are taken from that table; D and trimming were inferred from the DNA. Of 180,000 or so clones detected, just under 80% appear once; the ten largest clones hold 2.5% to 3%. Germline V gene sequence: CDR1 SGHTA, CDR2 FQGTGA. V shed 1 base and J shed 6 bases, with 10 bases lying between them. CDR3 length: 13 amino acids. The receptor was isolated from a woman over 75 with active or convalescent COVID-19. What was sequenced was peripheral blood. This chain links TRBV7-3 with TRBJ2-7; D may be TRBD2 (6 bases). The CDR3 protein is CASSLISGSEQYF. CDR3 bases: TGTGCCAGCAGCTTAATTAGCGGAAGCGAGCAGTACTTC. The full variable domain, in which reference TRBV7-3 and TRBJ2-7 provide the parts outside the CDR3, is GAGVSQTPSNKVTEKGKYVELRCDPISGHTALYWYRQSLGQGPEFLIYFQGTGAADDSGLPNDRFFAVRPEGSVSTLKIQRTERGDSAVYLCASSLISGSEQYFGPGTRLTVT.